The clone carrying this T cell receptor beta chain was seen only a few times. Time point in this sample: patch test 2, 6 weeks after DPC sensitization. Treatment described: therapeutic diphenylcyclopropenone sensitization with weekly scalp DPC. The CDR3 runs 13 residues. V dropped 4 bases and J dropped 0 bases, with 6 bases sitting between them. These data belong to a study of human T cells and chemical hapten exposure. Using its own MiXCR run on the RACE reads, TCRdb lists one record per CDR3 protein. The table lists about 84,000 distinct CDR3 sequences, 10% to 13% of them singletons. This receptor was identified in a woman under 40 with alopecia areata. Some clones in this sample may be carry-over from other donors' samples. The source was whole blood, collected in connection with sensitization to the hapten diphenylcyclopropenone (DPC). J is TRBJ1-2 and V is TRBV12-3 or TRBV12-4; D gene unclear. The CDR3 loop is CASSSTTNYGYTF. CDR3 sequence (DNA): TGTGCCAGCAGTTCCACTACTAACTATGGCTACACCTTC.